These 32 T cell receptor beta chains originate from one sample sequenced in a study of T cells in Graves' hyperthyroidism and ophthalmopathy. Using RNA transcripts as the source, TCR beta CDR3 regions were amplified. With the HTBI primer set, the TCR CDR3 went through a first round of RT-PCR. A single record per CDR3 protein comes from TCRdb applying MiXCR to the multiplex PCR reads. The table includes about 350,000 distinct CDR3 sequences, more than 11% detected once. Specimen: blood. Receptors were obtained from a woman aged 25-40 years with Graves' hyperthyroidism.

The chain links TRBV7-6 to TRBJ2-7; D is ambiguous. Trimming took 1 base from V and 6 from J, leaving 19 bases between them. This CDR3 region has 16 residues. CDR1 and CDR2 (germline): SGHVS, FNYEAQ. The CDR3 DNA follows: TGTGCCAGCAGCTTAGTTCTTCGGCCGCGGCATTCCGAGCAGTACTTC. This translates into CASSLVLRPRHSEQYF.

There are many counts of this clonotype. The CDR3 protein is CASRPSRGTETQYF. In DNA, the CDR3 is TGTGCCAGCAGGCCCTCTAGGGGGACGGAGACCCAGTACTTC. The chain recombines TRBV6-1 with TRBJ2-5, with a possible D match to TRBD1 (6 bases). Deletions cut 6 bases from V and 5 bases from J, with 16 bases between. The CDR3 runs to 14 residues. The germline V gene encodes CDR1 MNHNS and CDR2 SASEGT.

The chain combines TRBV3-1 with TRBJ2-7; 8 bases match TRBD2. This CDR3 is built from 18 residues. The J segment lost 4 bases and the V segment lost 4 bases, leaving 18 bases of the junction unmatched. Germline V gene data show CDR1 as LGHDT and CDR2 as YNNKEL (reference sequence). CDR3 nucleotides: TGTGCCAGCAGCCCCGGGGCCGTGAGGGGAGCGGGAGCTTACGAGCAGTACTTC. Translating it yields CASSPGAVRGAGAYEQYF.

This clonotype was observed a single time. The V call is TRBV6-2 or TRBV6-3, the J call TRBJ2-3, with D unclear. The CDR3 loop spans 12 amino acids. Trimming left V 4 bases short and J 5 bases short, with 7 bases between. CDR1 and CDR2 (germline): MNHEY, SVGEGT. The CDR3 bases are TGTGCCAGCAGTTTAGGGCGAGATACGCAGTATTTT. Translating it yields CASSLGRDTQYF.

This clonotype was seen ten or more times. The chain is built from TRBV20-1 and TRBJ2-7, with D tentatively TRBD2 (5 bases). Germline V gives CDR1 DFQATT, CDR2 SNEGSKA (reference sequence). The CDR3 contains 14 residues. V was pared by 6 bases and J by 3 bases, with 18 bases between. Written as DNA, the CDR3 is TGCAGTGCGGAGGCCCCCAGCGGAGTCTACGAGCAGTACTTC. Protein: CSAEAPSGVYEQYF.

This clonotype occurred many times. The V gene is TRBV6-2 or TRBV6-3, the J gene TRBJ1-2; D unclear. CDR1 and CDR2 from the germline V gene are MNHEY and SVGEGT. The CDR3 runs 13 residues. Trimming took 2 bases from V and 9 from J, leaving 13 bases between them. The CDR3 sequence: CASSYPGVKRYTF. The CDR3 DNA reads TGTGCCAGCAGTTACCCAGGCGTGAAACGCTACACCTTC.

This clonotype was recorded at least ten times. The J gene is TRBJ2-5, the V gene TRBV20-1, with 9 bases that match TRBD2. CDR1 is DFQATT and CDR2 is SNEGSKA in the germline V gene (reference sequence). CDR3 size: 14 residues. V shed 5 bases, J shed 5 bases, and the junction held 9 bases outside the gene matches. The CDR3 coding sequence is TGCAGTGCTGGGATAGCGGGAGCGCGGGAGACCCAGTACTTC. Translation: CSAGIAGARETQYF.

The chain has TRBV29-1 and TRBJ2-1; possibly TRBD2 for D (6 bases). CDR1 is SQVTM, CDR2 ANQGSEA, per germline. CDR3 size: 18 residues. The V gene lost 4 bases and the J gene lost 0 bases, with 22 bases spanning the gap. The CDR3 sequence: CSVVGTSRPLISYNEQFF. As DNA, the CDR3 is TGCAGCGTTGTGGGCACTAGCAGGCCTCTAATCTCCTACAATGAGCAGTTCTTC.

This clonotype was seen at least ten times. The chain's CDR3 is CAWSATGGYTEAFF. In DNA form, the CDR3 reads TGTGCCTGGAGTGCGACAGGGGGCTACACTGAAGCTTTCTTT. The rearrangement uses TRBV30 and TRBJ1-1, with 10 bases identical to TRBD1. V was clipped by 1 base and J by 3 bases; unmatched bases: 2. Germline V gene data show CDR1 as GTSNPN and CDR2 as SVGIG (reference sequence). The CDR3 totals 14 residues.

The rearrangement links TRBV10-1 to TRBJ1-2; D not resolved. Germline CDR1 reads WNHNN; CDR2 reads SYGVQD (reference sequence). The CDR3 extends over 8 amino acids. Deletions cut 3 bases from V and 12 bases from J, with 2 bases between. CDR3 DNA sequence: TGCGCCAGCAGTGAAGACACCTTC. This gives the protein CASSEDTF.

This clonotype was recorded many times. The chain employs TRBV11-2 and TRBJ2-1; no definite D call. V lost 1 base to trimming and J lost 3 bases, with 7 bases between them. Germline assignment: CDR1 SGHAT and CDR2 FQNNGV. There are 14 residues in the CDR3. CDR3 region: CASSLVPGYNEQFF. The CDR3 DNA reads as TGTGCCAGCAGCTTAGTACCGGGCTACAATGAGCAGTTCTTC.

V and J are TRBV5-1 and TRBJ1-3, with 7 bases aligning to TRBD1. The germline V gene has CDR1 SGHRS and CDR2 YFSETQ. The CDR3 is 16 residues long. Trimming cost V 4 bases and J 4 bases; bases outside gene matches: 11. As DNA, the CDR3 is TGCGCCAGCAGCGACCCCCAGACAGGGTCGGGAAACACCATATATTTT. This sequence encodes CASSDPQTGSGNTIYF.

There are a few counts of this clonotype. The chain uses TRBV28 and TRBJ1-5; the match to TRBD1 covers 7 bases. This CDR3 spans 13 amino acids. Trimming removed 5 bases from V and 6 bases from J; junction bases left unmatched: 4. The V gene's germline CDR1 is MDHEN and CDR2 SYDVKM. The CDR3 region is CASSLRGIQPQHF. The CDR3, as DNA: TGTGCCAGCAGTCTCAGGGGGATTCAGCCCCAGCATTTT.

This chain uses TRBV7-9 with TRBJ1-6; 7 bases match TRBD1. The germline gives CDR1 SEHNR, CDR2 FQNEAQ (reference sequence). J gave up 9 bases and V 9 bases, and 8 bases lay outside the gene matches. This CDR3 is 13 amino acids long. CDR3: CASLTGRRSPLHF. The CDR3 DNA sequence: TGTGCCAGTCTGACAGGGAGGCGTTCACCCCTCCACTTT. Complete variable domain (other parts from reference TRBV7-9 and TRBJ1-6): DTGVSQNPRHKITKRGQNVTFRCDPISEHNRLYWYRQTLGQGPEFLTYFQNEAQLEKSRLLSDRFSAERPKGSFSTLEIQRTEQGDSAMYLCASLTGRRSPLHFGNGTRLTVT.

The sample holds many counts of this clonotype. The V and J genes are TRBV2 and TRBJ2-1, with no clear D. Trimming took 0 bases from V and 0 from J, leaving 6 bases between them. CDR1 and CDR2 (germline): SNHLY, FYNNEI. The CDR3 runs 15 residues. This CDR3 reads CASSEATPSYNEQFF. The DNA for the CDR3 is TGTGCCAGCAGTGAAGCCACTCCCTCCTACAATGAGCAGTTCTTC.

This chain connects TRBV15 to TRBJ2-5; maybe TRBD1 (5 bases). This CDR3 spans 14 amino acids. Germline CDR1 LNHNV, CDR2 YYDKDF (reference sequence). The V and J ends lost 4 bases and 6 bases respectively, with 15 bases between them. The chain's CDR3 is CATSTREEWKTQYF. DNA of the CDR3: TGTGCCACCAGCACCAGGGAAGAGTGGAAGACCCAGTACTTC.

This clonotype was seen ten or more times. For the CDR3, the DNA is TGTGCCAGCAGTCCCGGACAGGGCCGCAATGAAAAACTGTTTTTT. Protein sequence: CASSPGQGRNEKLFF. The chain joins TRBV6-1 to TRBJ1-4; TRBD1 matches at 8 bases. The CDR3 loop spans 15 amino acids. The junction had 7 bases not matched to a gene; V was cut back by 5 bases and J by 5 bases. From germline, CDR1 is MNHNS and CDR2 SASEGT.

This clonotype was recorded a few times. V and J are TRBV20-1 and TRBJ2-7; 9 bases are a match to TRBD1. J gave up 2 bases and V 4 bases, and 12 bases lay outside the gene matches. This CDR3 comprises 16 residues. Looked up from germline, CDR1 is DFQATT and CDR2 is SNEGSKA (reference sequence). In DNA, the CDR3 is TGCAGTGCTATATTCCCTTATGGGACAGGGACCTACGAGCAGTACTTC. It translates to CSAIFPYGTGTYEQYF.

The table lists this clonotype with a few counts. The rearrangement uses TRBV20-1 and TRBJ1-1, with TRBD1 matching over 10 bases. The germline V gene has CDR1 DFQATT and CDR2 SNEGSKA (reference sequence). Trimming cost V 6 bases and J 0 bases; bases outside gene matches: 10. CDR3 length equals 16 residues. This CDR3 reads CSARPGTGVLNTEAFF. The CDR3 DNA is TGCAGTGCCAGACCCGGGACAGGGGTCTTGAACACTGAAGCTTTCTTT.

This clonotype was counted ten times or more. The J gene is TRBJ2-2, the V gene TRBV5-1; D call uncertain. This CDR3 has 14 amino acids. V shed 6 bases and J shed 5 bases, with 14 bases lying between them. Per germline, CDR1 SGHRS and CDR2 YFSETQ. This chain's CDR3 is CASKLQKGTGELFF. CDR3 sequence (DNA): TGCGCCAGCAAACTTCAAAAGGGAACCGGGGAGCTGTTTTTT.

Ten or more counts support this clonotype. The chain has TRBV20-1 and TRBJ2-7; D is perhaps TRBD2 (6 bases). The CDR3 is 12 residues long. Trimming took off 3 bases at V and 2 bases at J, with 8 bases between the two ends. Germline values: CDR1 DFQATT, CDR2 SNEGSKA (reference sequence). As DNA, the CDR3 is TGCAGTGCTAGGGGCGGGACCTACGAGCAGTACTTC. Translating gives CSARGGTYEQYF.

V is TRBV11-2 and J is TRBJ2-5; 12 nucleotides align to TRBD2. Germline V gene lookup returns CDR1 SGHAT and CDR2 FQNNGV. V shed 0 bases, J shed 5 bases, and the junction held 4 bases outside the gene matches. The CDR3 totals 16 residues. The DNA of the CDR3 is TGTGCCAGCAGCTTAGAACTAGCGGGAGGAAGGGAGACCCAGTACTTC. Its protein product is CASSLELAGGRETQYF.

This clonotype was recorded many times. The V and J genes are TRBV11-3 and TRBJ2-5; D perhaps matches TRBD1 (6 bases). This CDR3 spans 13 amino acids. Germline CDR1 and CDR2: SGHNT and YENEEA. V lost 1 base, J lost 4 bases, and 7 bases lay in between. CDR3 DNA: TGTGCCAGCAGCTTAGTGACAGGAGAGACCCAGTACTTC. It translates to CASSLVTGETQYF.

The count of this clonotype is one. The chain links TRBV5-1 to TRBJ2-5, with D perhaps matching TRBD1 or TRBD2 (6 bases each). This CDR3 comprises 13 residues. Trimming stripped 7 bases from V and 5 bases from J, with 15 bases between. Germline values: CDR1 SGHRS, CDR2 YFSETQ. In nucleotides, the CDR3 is TGCGCCAGCTCGGTAGGGGGGTATGAGACCCAGTACTTC. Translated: CASSVGGYETQYF.

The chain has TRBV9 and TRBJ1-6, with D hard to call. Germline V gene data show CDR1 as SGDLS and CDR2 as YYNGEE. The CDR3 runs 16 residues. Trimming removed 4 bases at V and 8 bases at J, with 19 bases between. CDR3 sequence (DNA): TGTGCCAGCAGCCCCCAAGGCGTTCTTAGGGATTCACCCCTCCACTTT. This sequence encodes CASSPQGVLRDSPLHF.

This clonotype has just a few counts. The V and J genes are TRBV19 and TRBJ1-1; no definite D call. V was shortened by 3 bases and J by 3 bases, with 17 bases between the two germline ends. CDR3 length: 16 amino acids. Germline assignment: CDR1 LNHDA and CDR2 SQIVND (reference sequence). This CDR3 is CASSIYLGSTYTEAFF. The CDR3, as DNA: TGTGCCAGTAGTATTTACCTAGGGAGTACGTACACTGAAGCTTTCTTT.

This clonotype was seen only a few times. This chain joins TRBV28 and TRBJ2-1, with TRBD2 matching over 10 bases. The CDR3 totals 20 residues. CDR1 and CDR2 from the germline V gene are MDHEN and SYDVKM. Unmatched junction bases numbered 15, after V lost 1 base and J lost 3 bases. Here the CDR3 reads CASSLSPSGREYKGYNEQFF. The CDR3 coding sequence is TGTGCCAGCAGTTTATCCCCTAGCGGGAGAGAATACAAGGGCTACAATGAGCAGTTCTTC. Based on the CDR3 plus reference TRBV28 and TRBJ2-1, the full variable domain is DVKVTQSSRYLVKRTGEKVFLECVQDMDHENMFWYRQDPGLGLRLIYFSYDVKMKEKGDIPEGYSVSREKKERFSLILESASTNQTSMYLCASSLSPSGREYKGYNEQFFGPGTRLTVL.

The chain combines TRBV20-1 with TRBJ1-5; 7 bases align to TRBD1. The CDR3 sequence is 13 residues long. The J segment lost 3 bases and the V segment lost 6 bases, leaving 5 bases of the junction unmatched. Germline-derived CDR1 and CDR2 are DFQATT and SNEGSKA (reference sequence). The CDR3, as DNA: TGCAGTGCACAAGACAGGGACAATCAGCCCCAGCATTTT. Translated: CSAQDRDNQPQHF.

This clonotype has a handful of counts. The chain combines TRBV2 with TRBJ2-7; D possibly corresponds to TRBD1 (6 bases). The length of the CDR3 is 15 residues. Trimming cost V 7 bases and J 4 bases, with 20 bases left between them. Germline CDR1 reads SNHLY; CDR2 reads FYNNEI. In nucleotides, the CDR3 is TGTGCCAGCACGGGCCTCTCCGGCGGACAGTACGAGCAGTACTTC. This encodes CASTGLSGGQYEQYF. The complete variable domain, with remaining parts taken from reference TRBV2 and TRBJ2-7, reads EPEVTQTPSHQVTQMGQEVILRCVPISNHLYFYWYRQILGQKVEFLVSFYNNEISEKSEIFDDQFSVERPDGSNFTLKIRSTKLEDSAMYFCASTGLSGGQYEQYFGPGTRLTVT.

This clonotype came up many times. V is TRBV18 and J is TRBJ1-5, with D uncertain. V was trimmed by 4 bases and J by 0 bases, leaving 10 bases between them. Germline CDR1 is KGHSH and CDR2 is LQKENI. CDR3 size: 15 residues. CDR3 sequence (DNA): TGTGCCAGCTCACGGCGGGGATATAGCAATCAGCCCCAGCATTTT. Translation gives CASSRRGYSNQPQHF.

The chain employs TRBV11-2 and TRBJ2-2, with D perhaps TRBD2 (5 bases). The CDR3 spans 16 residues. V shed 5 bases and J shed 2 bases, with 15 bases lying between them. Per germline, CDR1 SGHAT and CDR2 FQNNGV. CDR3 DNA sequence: TGTGCCAGCAGCCCCGAGGTGCCGGGAAACACCGGGGAGCTGTTTTTT. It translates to CASSPEVPGNTGELFF.

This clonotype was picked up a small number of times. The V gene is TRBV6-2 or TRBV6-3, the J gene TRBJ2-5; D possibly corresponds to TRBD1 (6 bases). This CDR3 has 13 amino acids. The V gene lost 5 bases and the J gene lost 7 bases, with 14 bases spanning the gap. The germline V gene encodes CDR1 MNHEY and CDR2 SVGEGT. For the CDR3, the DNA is TGTGCCAGCAGTCGCAGACAGGAAGGGACCCAGTACTTC. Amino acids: CASSRRQEGTQYF.